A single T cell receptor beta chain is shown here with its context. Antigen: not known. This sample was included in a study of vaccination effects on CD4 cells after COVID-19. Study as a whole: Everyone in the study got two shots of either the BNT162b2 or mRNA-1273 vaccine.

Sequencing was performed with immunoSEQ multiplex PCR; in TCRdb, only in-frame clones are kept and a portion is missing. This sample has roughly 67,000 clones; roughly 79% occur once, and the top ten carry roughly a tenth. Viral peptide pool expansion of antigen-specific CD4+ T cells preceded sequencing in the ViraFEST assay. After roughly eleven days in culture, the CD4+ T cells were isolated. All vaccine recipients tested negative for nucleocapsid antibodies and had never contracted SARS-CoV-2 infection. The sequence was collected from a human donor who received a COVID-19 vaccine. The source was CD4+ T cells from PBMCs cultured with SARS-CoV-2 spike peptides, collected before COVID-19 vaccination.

CDR3: CASSLVDWRGGQGNEQFF. CDR3 nucleotides: TGTGCCAGCAGCTTAGTTGACTGGCGGGGGGGCCAAGGTAATGAGCAGTTCTTC. V is TRBV7-3 and J is TRBJ2-1, with 9 nucleotides matching TRBD2. CDR3 length equals 18 residues. V dropped 2 bases and J dropped 7; count of bases not matched to a gene: 15. Germline V CDR1 and CDR2: SGHTA, FQGTGA.